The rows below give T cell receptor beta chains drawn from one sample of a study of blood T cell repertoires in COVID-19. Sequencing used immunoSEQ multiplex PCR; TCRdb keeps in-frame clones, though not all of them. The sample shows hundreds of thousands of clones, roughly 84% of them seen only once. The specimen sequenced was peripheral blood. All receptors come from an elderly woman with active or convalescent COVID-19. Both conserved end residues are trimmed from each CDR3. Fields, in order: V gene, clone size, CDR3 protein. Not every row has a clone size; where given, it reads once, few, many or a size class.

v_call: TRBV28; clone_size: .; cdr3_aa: ASSLSSGGSYEQY
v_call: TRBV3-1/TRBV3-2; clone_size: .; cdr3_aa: ASSQRVNYGYT
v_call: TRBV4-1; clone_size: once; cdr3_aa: ASSQTGRFGANVLT
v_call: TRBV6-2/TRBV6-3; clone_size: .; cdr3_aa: ASSYFRGSYNSPLH
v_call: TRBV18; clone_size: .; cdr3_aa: ASSPSVDRTRTEAF
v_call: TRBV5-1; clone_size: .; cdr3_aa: ASSLGTGGSNEQF
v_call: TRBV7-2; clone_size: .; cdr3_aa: ASSSQGAYEQY
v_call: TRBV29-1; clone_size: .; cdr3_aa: SVESARGYT
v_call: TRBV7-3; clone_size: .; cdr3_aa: ASSFSGGVYNEQF
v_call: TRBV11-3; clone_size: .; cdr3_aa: ASSLGGRENEKLF
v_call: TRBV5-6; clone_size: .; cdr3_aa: ASSLGGRGTGYT
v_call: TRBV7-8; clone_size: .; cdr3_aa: ASSFRPPLRIQY
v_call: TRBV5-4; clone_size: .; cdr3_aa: ASSQTSGGVYEQY